The T cell receptor beta chain under discussion was sequenced for a study of shared clonotypes between healthy human individuals. The germline gives CDR1 SEHNR, CDR2 FQNEAQ (reference sequence). CDR3 size: 14 residues. The junction had 6 bases not matched to a gene; V was cut back by 3 bases and J by 6 bases. Genomic DNA belonging to each subset was distributed in equal measure over several immunoSEQ plates. Sequenced by immunoSEQ multiplex PCR; TCRdb stores in-frame clones only, minus some. The table records millions of clones, roughly 96% of them present only once. Regarding the study as a whole: Estimated richness values were generally larger in naive subsets than in memory subsets.

For this clone: Its antigen is still unknown.

The rearrangement links TRBV7-9 to TRBJ2-3; TRBD1 matches at 7 bases. The sequenced material came from naive CD4+ T cells sorted from blood. The sample's subset: CD45RA+ positively selected. The TCR sequence derives from a man in his late teens or twenties in good health. CDR3 region: CASSFDRDEDTQYF. The CDR3 DNA reads as TGTGCCAGCAGCTTTGACAGGGACGAGGATACGCAGTATTTT.